These 25 T cell receptor beta chains originate from one sample sequenced in a study of cytomegalovirus exposure and HLA in healthy donors. Researchers ran the PCR with 60 Vbeta and 13 Jbeta primers. Assay used: immunoSEQ multiplex PCR; TCRdb lists only in-frame clones, some missing. This table has hundreds of thousands of clones, roughly 83% appearing once. Sequencing input: PBMCs. The source is a girl aged 10 to 17 in good health and CMV-seronegative.

This chain connects TRBV4-1 to TRBJ2-1; a weak D match, TRBD2 (6 bases). CDR1 is MGHRA and CDR2 is YSYEKL in the germline V gene. The V end was cut by 0 bases, the J end by 0 bases, with 9 bases between. The CDR3 extends over 16 amino acids. The CDR3 loop reads CASSQDRRASYNEQFF. The DNA of the CDR3 is TGCGCCAGCAGCCAAGATAGGAGGGCCTCCTACAATGAGCAGTTCTTC.

This clone has only a few counts. The chain couples TRBV4-2 to TRBJ1-1; 7 nucleotides line up with TRBD1. This CDR3 is built from 16 residues. V lost 4 bases and J lost 1; bases outside the gene matches: 9. The V gene's germline CDR1 is LGHNA and CDR2 YNFKEQ. Here the CDR3 reads CASSPYIDRANTEAFF. The CDR3 DNA sequence: TGTGCCAGCAGCCCATACATCGACAGGGCGAACACTGAAGCTTTCTTT.

This clone occurred a few times. The rearrangement joins TRBV5-1 to TRBJ2-2; unclear D gene. CDR3 size: 15 residues. Germline assignment: CDR1 SGHRS and CDR2 YFSETQ. Trimming pared 0 bases from V and 7 bases from J, leaving 13 bases between. The CDR3 coding sequence is TGCGCCAGCAGCTTGGGTGACTCATTAGGCGGGGAGCTGTTTTTT. Translated, it gives CASSLGDSLGGELFF.

The CDR3 DNA reads TGTGCCAGCAGCGTTTCCAGTAATAGCAATCAGCCCCAGCATTTT. It codes for CASSVSSNSNQPQHF. V and J are TRBV9 and TRBJ1-5, with D unclear. This CDR3 spans 15 amino acids. Germline V gene sequence: CDR1 SGDLS, CDR2 YYNGEE. V lost 2 bases and J 0 bases, leaving 9 bases between the germline ends. Full variable domain (outside the CDR3, taken from reference TRBV9 and TRBJ1-5): DSGVTQTPKHLITATGQRVTLRCSPRSGDLSVYWYQQSLDQGLQFLIQYYNGEERAKGNILERFSAQQFPDLHSELNLSSLELGDSALYFCASSVSSNSNQPQHFGDGTRLSIL.

This CDR3 is CTSSPQTLSPAYYHYEQYF. The CDR3 coding sequence is TGCACCAGCAGCCCTCAAACACTTTCCCCCGCTTACTACCACTACGAGCAGTACTTC. The rearrangement links TRBV1 to TRBJ2-7; the table names TRBD2, a call not compared with the DNA. TRBV1 is tagged as a pseudogene. This CDR3 region has 19 residues.

The chain employs TRBV5-4 and TRBJ1-3; D not certain. This CDR3 contains 16 residues. CDR1 SGHNT and CDR2 YYREEE come from the germline V gene (reference sequence). V was shortened by 3 bases and J by 0 bases, with 13 bases between the two germline ends. CDR3 in DNA: TGTGCCAGCAGCTCTTACACTAAAAGCTCTGGAAACACCATATATTTT. It specifies CASSSYTKSSGNTIYF. Supplemented by reference TRBV5-4 and TRBJ1-3, the full variable domain reads ETGVTQSPTHLIKTRGQQVTLRCSSQSGHNTVSWYQQALGQGPQFIFQYYREEENGRGNFPPRFSGLQFPNYSSELNVNALELDDSALYLCASSSYTKSSGNTIYFGEGSWLTVV.

V gene TRBV27 combines with J gene TRBJ1-2; D may be TRBD1 (5 bases). V was shortened by 6 bases and J by 8 bases, with 13 bases between the two germline ends. Germline lookup yields CDR1 MNHEY and CDR2 SMNVEV (reference sequence). CDR3 length equals 12 residues. The CDR3 region has the DNA TGTGCCAGCAGGGGGGAGGGTCGCGGCTACACCTTC. Translating it yields CASRGEGRGYTF.

The V call is TRBV4-1, the J call TRBJ2-7, with D perhaps matching TRBD1 (5 bases). Germline CDR1 reads MGHRA; CDR2 reads YSYEKL. This CDR3 has 15 residues. Deletions cut 0 bases from V and 3 bases from J, with 12 bases between. The CDR3 DNA reads as TGCGCCAGCAGCCAAGATCTACAGGAGCTCTACGAGCAGTACTTC. The encoded protein is CASSQDLQELYEQYF.

The chain employs TRBV28 and TRBJ2-3, with TRBD2 as a possible D gene (6 bases). With 9 bases removed from V and 2 bases from J, the gap between germline ends came to 15 bases. This CDR3 contains 14 residues. Germline V CDR1 and CDR2: MDHEN, SYDVKM. DNA of the CDR3: TGTGCCAGTGGGTACGGGGGTAACACAGATACGCAGTATTTT. It codes for CASGYGGNTDTQYF. Variable domain in full (rest from reference TRBV28 and TRBJ2-3): DVKVTQSSRYLVKRTGEKVFLECVQDMDHENMFWYRQDPGLGLRLIYFSYDVKMKEKGDIPEGYSVSREKKERFSLILESASTNQTSMYLCASGYGGNTDTQYFGPGTRLTVL.

This chain links TRBV4-2 with TRBJ2-1; 7 bases map to TRBD2. This CDR3 has 17 amino acids. Germline V lookup: CDR1 LGHNA, CDR2 YNFKEQ. The V gene end was trimmed by 4 bases and the J gene end by 4 bases; junction bases not matched to a gene: 13. CDR3 bases: TGTGCCAGCAGCCGCGGTCTCCGCGGGGGAGGGTACAATGAGCAGTTCTTC. The encoded protein is CASSRGLRGGGYNEQFF.

The CDR3 region has the DNA TGTGCCAGCAGCCAAGCCTTCGGGGTTACTGAAGCTTTCTTT. It is translated as CASSQAFGVTEAFF. V usage is TRBV14 and J usage is TRBJ1-1; D ambiguous. This CDR3 region has 14 residues. V lost 1 base to trimming and J lost 5 bases, with 11 bases between them. CDR1 is SGHDN and CDR2 is FVKESK in the germline V gene.

This rearrangement joins TRBV25-1 to TRBJ1-1; 12 nucleotides align to TRBD1. V gave up 10 bases and J gave up 1 base; unmatched junction bases: 10. This CDR3 has 16 residues. In germline, CDR1 is MGHDK, CDR2 SYGVNS. CDR3 protein: CATSPRDRGPNTEAFF. The CDR3, as DNA: TGTGCCACTTCGCCGCGGGACAGGGGGCCGAACACTGAAGCTTTCTTT.

This chain joins TRBV19 and TRBJ2-2; 8 bases align to TRBD1. The V and J ends lost 7 bases and 5 bases, in that order; junction bases with no gene match: 6. Germline loops: CDR1 LNHDA, CDR2 SQIVND (reference sequence). The CDR3 runs to 14 residues. CDR3: CASIRQGWTGELFF. CDR3 in DNA: TGTGCCAGTATTCGACAGGGGTGGACCGGGGAGCTGTTTTTT.

This clone was found once. The chain recombines TRBV27 with TRBJ2-7, with TRBD2 matching 14 bases. This CDR3 has 15 amino acids. V shed 5 bases and J 2 bases; nucleotides not matched to a gene: 2. CDR1 is MNHEY, CDR2 SMNVEV, per germline (reference sequence). CDR3 nucleotide sequence: TGTGCCAGCAGTCGGACTAGCGGGAGGACCTACGAGCAGTACTTC. Its protein product is CASSRTSGRTYEQYF.

This clone was picked up a small number of times. This chain links TRBV27 with TRBJ1-5, with D possibly TRBD1 on 6 matching bases. The ends were cut back, 8 bases at V and 4 bases at J, with 24 bases in the middle. From germline, CDR1 is MNHEY and CDR2 SMNVEV (reference sequence). The CDR3 sequence is 17 residues long. The CDR3 reads CASGKTRGLFVNQPQHF. DNA for the CDR3: TGTGCCAGCGGCAAGACCAGGGGATTATTTGTAAATCAGCCCCAGCATTTT.

CDR3 nucleotide sequence: TGTGCCAGCAGCCGTAGTCTAGCGGAGCTCACCGGGGAGCTGTTTTTT. Amino acids: CASSRSLAELTGELFF. V and J are TRBV5-5 and TRBJ2-2; 7 bases align to TRBD2. The CDR3 extends over 16 amino acids. Germline V gene sequence: CDR1 SGHKS, CDR2 YYEKEE (reference sequence). J was trimmed by 4 bases and V by 4 bases; bases with no gene match: 10.

This clone was seen a single time. J is TRBJ1-2 and V is TRBV2; TRBD1 matches at 10 bases. Trimming cost V 11 bases and J 4 bases; bases outside gene matches: 13. The germline CDR1 and CDR2 sequences are SNHLY and FYNNEI. This CDR3 has 15 residues. CDR3 sequence reads: CARRQGAVVGYGYTF. CDR3 nucleotides: TGTGCCCGACGACAGGGGGCCGTCGTGGGCTATGGCTACACCTTC. The complete variable domain, with remaining parts taken from reference TRBV2 and TRBJ1-2, reads EPEVTQTPSHQVTQMGQEVILRCVPISNHLYFYWYRQILGQKVEFLVSFYNNEISEKSEIFDDQFSVERPDGSNFTLKIRSTKLEDSAMYFCARRQGAVVGYGYTFGSGTRLTVV.

The chain has TRBV28 and TRBJ1-1; a weak D match, TRBD1 (5 bases). The CDR3 is 14 residues long. The ends were cut back, 7 bases at V and 0 bases at J, with 12 bases in the middle. In germline, CDR1 is MDHEN, CDR2 SYDVKM. The CDR3 here is CASIIQGMNTEAFF. CDR3 DNA sequence: TGTGCCAGCATAATTCAGGGCATGAACACTGAAGCTTTCTTT.

The chain uses TRBV18 and TRBJ2-7, with unresolved D. Trimming cost V 3 bases and J 1 base, with 16 bases left between them. The CDR3 runs 16 residues. Germline lookup yields CDR1 KGHSH and CDR2 LQKENI. CDR3 DNA sequence: TGTGCCAGCTCACCTATACCGCAGACACCGTCCTACGAGCAGTACTTC. Translating gives CASSPIPQTPSYEQYF.

The rearrangement joins TRBV7-2 to TRBJ2-5, with a tentative D call TRBD1 (6 bases). From germline, CDR1 is SGHTA and CDR2 FQGNSA. The CDR3 sequence is 17 residues long. Between the trimmed V and J ends, which lost 1 base and 5 bases, there was a span of 20 bases. CDR3 sequence reads: CASSLDRGQPTWETQYF. The DNA of the CDR3 is TGTGCCAGCAGCTTAGATCGCGGACAGCCCACCTGGGAGACCCAGTACTTC. Variable domain in full (rest from reference TRBV7-2 and TRBJ2-5): GAGVSQSPSNKVTEKGKDVELRCDPISGHTALYWYRQSLGQGLEFLIYFQGNSAPDKSGLPSDRFSAERTGGSVSTLTIQRTQQEDSAVYLCASSLDRGQPTWETQYFGPGTRLLVL.

The sample holds one count of this clone. V is TRBV5-5 and J is TRBJ1-2, with TRBD1 as a possible D gene (5 bases). Germline CDR1 SGHKS, CDR2 YYEKEE (reference sequence). This CDR3 region has 15 residues. The V gene lost 4 bases and the J gene lost 1 base, with 14 bases spanning the gap. The CDR3 region is CASSTRQSHNYGYTF. DNA for the CDR3: TGTGCCAGCAGCACGCGACAGAGTCATAACTATGGCTACACCTTC.

The table lists this clone with a count of one. V is TRBV9 and J is TRBJ2-3, with 10 bases aligning to TRBD2. CDR3 size: 16 residues. Germline lookup yields CDR1 SGDLS and CDR2 YYNGEE. The trim removed 4 bases at V and 5 bases at J, leaving 10 bases unmatched. The CDR3 spells CASSPLIAGGGDTQYF. Written as DNA, the CDR3 is TGTGCCAGCAGCCCCCTCATAGCGGGGGGAGGAGATACGCAGTATTTT.

The rearrangement links TRBV4-2 to TRBJ2-5, with 9 bases matching TRBD2. J was trimmed by 0 bases and V by 1 base; bases with no gene match: 3. Germline CDR1 reads LGHNA; CDR2 reads YNFKEQ. This CDR3 spans 16 amino acids. The CDR3 bases are TGTGCCAGCAGCCAAGGTGGACTAGCGTACCAAGAGACCCAGTACTTC. This encodes CASSQGGLAYQETQYF.

The chain uses TRBV13 and TRBJ1-2, with TRBD1 matching 8 bases. Trimming at V came to 5 bases and at J to 6 bases, leaving 8 bases not matched to a gene. The CDR3 contains 14 residues. Looked up from germline, CDR1 is PRHDT and CDR2 is FYEKMQ (reference sequence). The DNA of the CDR3 is TGTGCCAGCAGCCGCAGGACAGGGTACCATGGCTACACCTTC. It encodes CASSRRTGYHGYTF. Full variable domain (outside the CDR3, taken from reference TRBV13 and TRBJ1-2): AAGVIQSPRHLIKEKRETATLKCYPIPRHDTVYWYQQGPGQDPQFLISFYEKMQSDKGSIPDRFSAQQFSDYHSELNMSSLELGDSALYFCASSRRTGYHGYTFGSGTRLTVV.

The chain combines TRBV11-3 with TRBJ2-1; D is perhaps TRBD1 (6 bases). Germline-derived CDR1 and CDR2 are SGHNT and YENEEA. This CDR3 is built from 16 residues. V dropped 1 base and J dropped 3 bases, with 13 bases sitting between them. The CDR3 DNA reads as TGTGCCAGCAGCTTAGGTGGCAGGGGAGTCTACAATGAGCAGTTCTTC. It yields the protein CASSLGGRGVYNEQFF.